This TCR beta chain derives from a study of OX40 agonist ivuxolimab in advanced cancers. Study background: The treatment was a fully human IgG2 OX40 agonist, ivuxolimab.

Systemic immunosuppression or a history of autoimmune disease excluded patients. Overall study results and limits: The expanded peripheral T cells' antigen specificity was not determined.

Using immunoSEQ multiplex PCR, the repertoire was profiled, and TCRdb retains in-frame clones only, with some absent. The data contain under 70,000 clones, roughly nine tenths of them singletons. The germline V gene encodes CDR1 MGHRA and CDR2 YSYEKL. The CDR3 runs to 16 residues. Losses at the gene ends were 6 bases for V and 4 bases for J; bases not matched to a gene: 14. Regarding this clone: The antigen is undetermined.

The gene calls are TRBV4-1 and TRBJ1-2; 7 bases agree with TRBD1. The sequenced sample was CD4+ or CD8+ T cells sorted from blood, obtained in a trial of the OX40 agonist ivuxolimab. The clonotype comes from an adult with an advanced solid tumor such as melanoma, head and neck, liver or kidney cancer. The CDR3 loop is CASRGSRAGTVYGYTF. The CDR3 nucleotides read TGCGCCAGCAGAGGATCCCGGGCCGGGACAGTCTATGGCTACACCTTC.